The present TCR beta chain was sequenced within a study of T cell repertoires in cytomegalovirus infection. Study overall: Public TCR beta signatures were indicative of both CMV infection and a matching HLA type.

Study results and limitations: CMV-specific TCR beta clonotypes restricted by HLA-C were the ones dominating the ex vivo response. Cumulative frequency of public TCR beta families picked out carriers of CMV plus the relevant HLA.

Via MiXCR, TCRdb re-called the reads, giving one row per CDR3 protein. The sample holds about 260,000 distinct CDR3 sequences, roughly an eighth seen once. In this sample, this clonotype turned up many times. Its antigen is unidentified. The V end was cut by 1 base, the J end by 4 bases, with 12 bases between. The CDR3 is 15 residues long. From germline, CDR1 is SGHAT and CDR2 FQNNGV. V usage is TRBV11-2 and J usage is TRBJ2-3, with D possibly being TRBD1 (6 bases). This TCR derives from a human donor in good health (CMV status not recorded). Some clones in this sample may be carry-over from other donors' samples. Sequencing was done on a sample of PBMCs. CDR3 DNA sequence: TGTGCCAGCAGCTTAGCAGCCCCAGGGGCAGATACGCAGTATTTT. It encodes CASSLAAPGADTQYF.